Following are 26 T cell receptor beta chains from one sample sequenced in a study of T cells after yellow fever vaccination. TCRdb ran MiXCR on the 5' RACE reads and lists one entry per CDR3 protein. Of about 630,000 distinct CDR3 sequences listed, around 12% are singletons. Sequencing used PBMCs, obtained on the day of the yellow fever booster vaccination. These receptors originate from a man aged 25-45 years who received the YFV17D yellow fever vaccine.

CDR3 nucleotide sequence: TGTGCCAGCAGCCATGGTTGGGTAGACTTTGAAGCTTTCTTT. It is translated as CASSHGWVDFEAFF. The chain is built from TRBV14 and TRBJ1-1; D is ambiguous. The CDR3 spans 14 residues. The germline V and J ends were trimmed by 3 bases and 7 bases, with 15 bases remaining between them. Per germline, CDR1 SGHDN and CDR2 FVKESK.

This clonotype was counted a few times. V is TRBV4-2 and J is TRBJ2-1; no reliable D call. Between the trimmed V and J ends, which lost 1 base and 2 bases, there was a span of 12 bases. Germline V lookup: CDR1 LGHNA, CDR2 YNFKEQ. The CDR3 has 16 residues. CDR3 coding DNA: TGTGCCAGCAGCCAAGTTTCGAAGGTCCCCTACAATGAGCAGTTCTTC. It translates to CASSQVSKVPYNEQFF.

This clonotype turned up a few times. DNA of the CDR3: TGTGCCAGCAGTCGAAACCCCTACGAGCAGTACTTC. It encodes CASSRNPYEQYF. The chain employs TRBV14 and TRBJ2-7; D ambiguous. Germline-derived CDR1 and CDR2 are SGHDN and FVKESK. The CDR3 length is 12 residues. Trimming left V 6 bases short and J 2 bases short, with 8 bases between.

This clonotype appeared a few times. This likely comes from a read error, as the CDR3 has no conserved phenylalanine or tryptophan at its end. This sequence joins TRBV9 and TRBJ2-7; possibly TRBD2 for D (6 bases). The germline V and J ends were trimmed by 4 bases and 3 bases, with 8 bases remaining between them. The CDR3 is 12 amino acids. Germline CDR1 reads SGDLS; CDR2 reads YYNGEE. CDR3 in amino acids: CASSSEGYEQYL. CDR3 DNA sequence: TGTGCCAGCAGCTCGGAGGGCTACGAGCAGTACTTA.

The chain uses TRBV6-1 and TRBJ2-5; the match to TRBD1 covers 10 bases. J was trimmed by 5 bases and V by 6 bases; bases with no gene match: 6. The CDR3 covers 14 residues. The germline CDR1 and CDR2 sequences are MNHNS and SASEGT. Here the CDR3 DNA reads TGTGCCAGCAGGGAGACAGGGGGCATGGAGACCCAGTACTTC. Translating it yields CASRETGGMETQYF.

Remarks on this clonotype: At one end, the junction sequence differs from germline, possibly due to a read error. The CDR3 sequence: CASGLSYEQHF. The CDR3 DNA reads TGTGCTAGTGGTTTATCCTACGAGCAGCACTTC. This sequence joins TRBV12-5 and TRBJ2-7, with no clear D. CDR3 length: 11 residues. Germline CDR1 and CDR2: LGHNT and FRNRAP.

In its sample, this clonotype was seen a few times. The chain combines TRBV20-1 with TRBJ1-1; TRBD1 might be the D (5 bases). Germline V lookup: CDR1 DFQATT, CDR2 SNEGSKA (reference sequence). This CDR3 region has 14 residues. The V end was cut by 0 bases, the J end by 1 base, with 9 bases between. The CDR3 DNA reads TGCAGTGCTAGAGATCAGGGAACGAACACTGAAGCTTTCTTT. Protein product: CSARDQGTNTEAFF.

With respect to this clonotype: A read error may account for a junction end that differs from germline. The CDR3 nucleotides are TGTGCTAGCAGCCCGCGTAGGCTAGCGGATACAAATGAGCAGTTCTTC. Residues: CASSPRRLADTNEQFF. This sequence joins TRBV7-7 and TRBJ2-1; 7 positions agree with TRBD2. The germline V gene has CDR1 SSHAT and CDR2 FNYEAQ (reference sequence). The CDR3 contains 16 residues.

The chain employs TRBV7-9 and TRBJ2-5; TRBD2 aligns across 12 bases. Germline V gene sequence: CDR1 SEHNR, CDR2 FQNEAQ (reference sequence). CDR3 size: 15 residues. V was clipped by 5 bases and J by 4 bases; unmatched bases: 5. CDR3 region: CASSVGLAGPETQYF. CDR3 in DNA: TGTGCCAGCAGCGTAGGACTAGCGGGACCAGAGACCCAGTACTTC.

J is TRBJ2-7 and V is TRBV7-2; D is perhaps TRBD1 or TRBD2 (5 bases each). Deletions cut 5 bases from V and 3 bases from J, with 17 bases between. The CDR3 length is 15 residues. The germline V gene has CDR1 SGHTA and CDR2 FQGNSA. The CDR3 coding sequence is TGTGCCAGCAGCCTTGGGGCACTAGTTAACTACGAGCAGTACTTC. Its protein product is CASSLGALVNYEQYF.

In this sample, this clonotype turned up a few times. The J gene is TRBJ2-7, the V gene TRBV18, with a tentative D call TRBD2 (5 bases). This CDR3 is 11 amino acids long. V lost 3 bases and J 5 bases, leaving 5 bases between the germline ends. Per the germline V gene, CDR1 is KGHSH and CDR2 is LQKENI. CDR3 coding DNA: TGTGCCAGCTCACCTAGCGACGAGCAGTACTTC. This translates into CASSPSDEQYF.

This clonotype was detected only a few times. V is TRBV27 and J is TRBJ2-7; unclear D gene. Looked up from germline, CDR1 is MNHEY and CDR2 is SMNVEV (reference sequence). V lost 5 bases to trimming and J lost 2 bases, with 10 bases between them. The CDR3 loop spans 13 amino acids. For the CDR3, the DNA is TGTGCCAGCAGTCCCTTCGCCACCTACGAGCAGTACTTC. Amino acids: CASSPFATYEQYF.

This clonotype came up a few times. The chain joins TRBV5-4 to TRBJ2-2; TRBD2 matches 7 bases. CDR3 length: 15 amino acids. The germline V gene has CDR1 SGHNT and CDR2 YYREEE (reference sequence). Trimming at V came to 1 base and at J to 8 bases, leaving 8 bases not matched to a gene. The CDR3 DNA is TGTGCCAGCAGCTTGCCGGGACTACAAACGGGGGAGCTGTTTTTT. It specifies CASSLPGLQTGELFF.

This clonotype was counted only a few times. This chain links TRBV11-2 with TRBJ2-5; no clear D gene. Per germline, CDR1 SGHAT and CDR2 FQNNGV. The CDR3 totals 14 residues. Trimming removed 2 bases at V and 5 bases at J, with 12 bases between. CDR3 sequence (DNA): TGTGCCAGCAGCTTATTTTCGGCGGTGGAGACCCAGTACTTC. Translated, it gives CASSLFSAVETQYF.

V usage is TRBV20-1 and J usage is TRBJ2-4; the D gene is possibly TRBD2 (5 bases). Germline CDR1 is DFQATT and CDR2 is SNEGSKA (reference sequence). Trimming removed 3 bases at V and 1 base at J, with 7 bases between. The CDR3 length is 13 residues. In DNA form, the CDR3 reads TGCAGTGCTAGTAGAGGGGCCAAAAACATTCAGTACTTC. Encoded protein: CSASRGAKNIQYF.

This rearrangement joins TRBV20-1 to TRBJ2-3, with unresolved D. The germline V and J ends were trimmed by 1 base and 4 bases, with 6 bases remaining between them. The CDR3 is made up of 12 amino acids. The V gene's germline CDR1 is DFQATT and CDR2 SNEGSKA (reference sequence). CDR3 coding DNA: TGCAGTGCTAGAGGCGCTCCAGATACGCAGTATTTT. Translation gives CSARGAPDTQYF.

This clonotype was counted only a few times. The rearrangement joins TRBV4-3 to TRBJ2-2, with 8 positions matching TRBD2. The CDR3 is 16 residues long. Trimming removed 3 bases from V and 7 bases from J; junction bases left unmatched: 10. The germline V gene has CDR1 LGHNA and CDR2 YSLEER. Written as DNA, the CDR3 is TGCGCCAGCAGCCACCGTCTAGCGGGTTCCGGCGGGGAGCTGTTTTTT. Translated, it gives CASSHRLAGSGGELFF.

This clonotype was detected only a few times. This chain joins TRBV11-2 and TRBJ2-3; 12 bases are shared with TRBD2. V shed 3 bases and J 2 bases; nucleotides not matched to a gene: 12. This CDR3 contains 19 residues. Germline V gene sequence: CDR1 SGHAT, CDR2 FQNNGV. The CDR3 reads CASSFKVGLAGGSTDTQYF. CDR3 nucleotides: TGTGCCAGCAGCTTCAAGGTGGGGCTAGCGGGAGGGTCCACAGATACGCAGTATTTT.

The V call is TRBV5-5, the J call TRBJ2-5; D is unclear. CDR3 length equals 15 residues. In germline, CDR1 is SGHKS, CDR2 YYEKEE (reference sequence). Trimming stripped 0 bases from V and 4 bases from J, with 13 bases between. The CDR3 spells CASSLALGNGETQYF. The CDR3 DNA is TGTGCCAGCAGCTTGGCCCTGGGTAACGGAGAGACCCAGTACTTC.

This clonotype was counted a few times. The genes are TRBV11-2 and TRBJ2-5; 9 bases match TRBD2. This CDR3 comprises 18 residues. The trim removed 0 bases at V and 5 bases at J, leaving 13 bases unmatched. Looked up from germline, CDR1 is SGHAT and CDR2 is FQNNGV. CDR3 bases: TGTGCCAGCAGCTTAGAGTTGAGGCTAGCGGGATCTTATGAGACCCAGTACTTC. Its translation: CASSLELRLAGSYETQYF.

This clonotype was seen once. This chain joins TRBV7-8 and TRBJ2-5, with unresolved D. CDR1 SGHVS and CDR2 FQNEAQ come from the germline V gene. The CDR3 contains 11 residues. V was clipped by 1 base and J by 13 bases, with 10 bases between them. The CDR3, as DNA: TGTGCCAGCAGCTTAGAGGAGAGGCGGTACTTC. Its translation: CASSLEERRYF.

The gene calls are TRBV18 and TRBJ2-7; D is ambiguous. Trimming stripped 2 bases from V and 0 bases from J, with 11 bases between. The germline gives CDR1 KGHSH, CDR2 LQKENI. This CDR3 contains 15 residues. The CDR3 bases are TGTGCCAGCTCACCAGGAACCTCCCTCTCCTACGAGCAGTACTTC. The encoded protein is CASSPGTSLSYEQYF. Supplemented by reference TRBV18 and TRBJ2-7, the full variable domain reads NAGVMQNPRHLVRRRGQEARLRCSPMKGHSHVYWYRQLPEEGLKFMVYLQKENIIDESGMPKERFSAEFPKEGPSILRIQQVVRGDSAAYFCASSPGTSLSYEQYFGPGTRLTVT.

The genes are TRBV7-8 and TRBJ2-1; 9 bases line up with TRBD2. Trimming removed 4 bases from V and 1 base from J; junction bases left unmatched: 5. CDR3 length: 16 amino acids. The germline V gene encodes CDR1 SGHVS and CDR2 FQNEAQ. The CDR3 spells CASSWSGRSSYNEQFF. The CDR3 DNA follows: TGTGCCAGCAGCTGGAGCGGGAGGAGTTCCTACAATGAGCAGTTCTTC.

This clonotype was observed many times. The chain links TRBV5-1 to TRBJ2-1; no clear D gene. The germline gives CDR1 SGHRS, CDR2 YFSETQ. The CDR3 runs 11 residues. The V end lost 2 bases, the J end lost 9 bases, and 6 bases lay between the germline ends. The DNA of the CDR3 is TGCGCCAGCAGCTTTGAGTCTGAGCAGTTCTTC. Amino acid sequence: CASSFESEQFF.

The chain recombines TRBV7-8 with TRBJ2-3; D is unresolved. The ends were cut back, 1 base at V and 0 bases at J, with 11 bases in the middle. The CDR3 is 16 residues long. Germline V gene lookup returns CDR1 SGHVS and CDR2 FQNEAQ. The CDR3 is CASSLELPRSTDTQYF. The CDR3 DNA sequence: TGTGCCAGCAGCTTAGAGCTCCCCCGAAGCACAGATACGCAGTATTTT. The full variable domain, with the rest looked up from reference TRBV7-8 and TRBJ2-3, is GAGVSQSPRYKVAKRGQDVALRCDPISGHVSLFWYQQALGQGPEFLTYFQNEAQLDKSGLPSDRFFAERPEGSVSTLKIQRTQQEDSAVYLCASSLELPRSTDTQYFGPGTRLTVL.

This chain joins TRBV2 and TRBJ2-7; 7 bases match TRBD1. This CDR3 has 13 residues. From germline, CDR1 is SNHLY and CDR2 FYNNEI. V lost 9 bases and J lost 1; bases outside the gene matches: 6. CDR3 nucleotide sequence: TGTGCCAGGAGACAGGGTAATTCCTACGAGCAGTACTTC. Residues: CARRQGNSYEQYF.